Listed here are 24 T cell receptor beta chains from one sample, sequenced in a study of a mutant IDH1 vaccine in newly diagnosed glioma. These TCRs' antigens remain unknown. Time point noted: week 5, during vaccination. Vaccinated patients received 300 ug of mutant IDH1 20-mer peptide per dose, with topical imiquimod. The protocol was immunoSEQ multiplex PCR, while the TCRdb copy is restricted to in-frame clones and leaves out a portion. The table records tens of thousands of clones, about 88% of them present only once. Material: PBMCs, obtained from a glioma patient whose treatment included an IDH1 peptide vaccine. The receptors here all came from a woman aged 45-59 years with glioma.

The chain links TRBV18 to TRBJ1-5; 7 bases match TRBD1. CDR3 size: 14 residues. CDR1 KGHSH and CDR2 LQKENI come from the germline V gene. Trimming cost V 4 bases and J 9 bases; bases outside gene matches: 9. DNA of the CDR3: TGTGCCAGCTCACTGAGGGACAGCTTAGTGCCCCAGCATTTT. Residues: CASSLRDSLVPQHF.

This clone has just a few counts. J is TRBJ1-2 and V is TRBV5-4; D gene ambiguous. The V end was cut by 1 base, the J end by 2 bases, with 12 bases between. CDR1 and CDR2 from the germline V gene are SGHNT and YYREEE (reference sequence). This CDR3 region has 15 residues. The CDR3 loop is CASSLRGRENYGYTF. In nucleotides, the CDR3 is TGTGCCAGCAGCTTGCGTGGAAGGGAAAACTATGGCTACACCTTC.

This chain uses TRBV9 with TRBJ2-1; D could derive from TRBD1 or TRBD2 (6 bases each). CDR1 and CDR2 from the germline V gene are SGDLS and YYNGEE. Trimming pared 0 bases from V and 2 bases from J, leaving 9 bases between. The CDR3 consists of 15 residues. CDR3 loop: CASSVGGATYNEQFF. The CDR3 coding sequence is TGTGCCAGCAGCGTAGGGGGGGCGACCTACAATGAGCAGTTCTTC. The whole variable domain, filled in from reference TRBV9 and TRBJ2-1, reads DSGVTQTPKHLITATGQRVTLRCSPRSGDLSVYWYQQSLDQGLQFLIQYYNGEERAKGNILERFSAQQFPDLHSELNLSSLELGDSALYFCASSVGGATYNEQFFGPGTRLTVL.

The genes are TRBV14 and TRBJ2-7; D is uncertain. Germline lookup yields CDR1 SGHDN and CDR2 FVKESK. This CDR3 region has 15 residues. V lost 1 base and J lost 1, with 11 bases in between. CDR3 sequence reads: CASSQVRALSYEQYF. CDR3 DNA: TGTGCCAGCAGCCAAGTACGGGCTCTTTCCTACGAGCAGTACTTC.

CDR3 region: CASSQDPVEGPNGYTF. CDR3 bases: TGCGCCAGCAGCCAAGACCCGGTGGAGGGACCTAATGGCTACACCTTC. The rearrangement uses TRBV4-1 and TRBJ1-2, with D maybe TRBD1 (5 bases). V lost 0 bases, J lost 6 bases, and 17 bases lay in between. There are 16 residues in the CDR3. CDR1 and CDR2 (germline): MGHRA, YSYEKL.

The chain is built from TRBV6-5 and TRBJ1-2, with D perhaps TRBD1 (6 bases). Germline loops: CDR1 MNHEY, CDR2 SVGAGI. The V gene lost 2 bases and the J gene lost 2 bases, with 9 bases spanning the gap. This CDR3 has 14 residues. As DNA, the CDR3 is TGTGCCAGCAGTTACCAGGGGTCGAACTATGGCTACACCTTC. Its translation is CASSYQGSNYGYTF.

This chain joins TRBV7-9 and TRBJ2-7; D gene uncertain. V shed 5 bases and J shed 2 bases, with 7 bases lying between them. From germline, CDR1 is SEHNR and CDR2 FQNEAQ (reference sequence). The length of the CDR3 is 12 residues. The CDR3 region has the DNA TGTGCCAGCAGCCTCGACGCCTACGAGCAGTACTTC. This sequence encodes CASSLDAYEQYF.

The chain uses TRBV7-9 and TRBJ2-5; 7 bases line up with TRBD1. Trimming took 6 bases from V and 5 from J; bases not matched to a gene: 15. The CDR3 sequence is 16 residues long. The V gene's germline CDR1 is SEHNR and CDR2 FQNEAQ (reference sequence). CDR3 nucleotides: TGTGCCAGCAGAATTGCAGGGGGAAGTTTGGTGGAGACCCAGTACTTC. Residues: CASRIAGGSLVETQYF.

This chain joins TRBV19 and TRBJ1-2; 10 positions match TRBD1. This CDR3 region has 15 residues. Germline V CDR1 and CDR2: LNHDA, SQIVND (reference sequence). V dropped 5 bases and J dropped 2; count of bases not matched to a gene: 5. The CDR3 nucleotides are TGTGCCAGTAGTTCCGACAGGGGGCGGAACTATGGCTACACCTTC. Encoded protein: CASSSDRGRNYGYTF.

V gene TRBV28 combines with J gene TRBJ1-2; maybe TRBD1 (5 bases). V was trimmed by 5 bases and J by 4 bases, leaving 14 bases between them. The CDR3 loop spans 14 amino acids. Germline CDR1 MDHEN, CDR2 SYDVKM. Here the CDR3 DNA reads TGTGCCAGCAGTCCCCGGGGCACCGTCTATGGCTACACCTTC. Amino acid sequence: CASSPRGTVYGYTF.

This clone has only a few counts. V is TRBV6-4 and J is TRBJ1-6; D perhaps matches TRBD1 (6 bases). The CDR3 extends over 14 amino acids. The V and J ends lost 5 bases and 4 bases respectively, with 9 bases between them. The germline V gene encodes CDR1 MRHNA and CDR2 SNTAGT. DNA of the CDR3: TGTGCCAGCAGTTTACAGGGTTATAATTCACCCCTCCACTTT. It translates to CASSLQGYNSPLHF.

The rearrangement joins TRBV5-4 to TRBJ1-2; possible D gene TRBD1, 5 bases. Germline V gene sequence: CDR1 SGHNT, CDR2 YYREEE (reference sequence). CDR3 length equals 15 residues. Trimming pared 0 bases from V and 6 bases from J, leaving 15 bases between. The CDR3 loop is CASSLDSGGGNGYTF. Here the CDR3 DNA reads TGTGCCAGCAGCTTGGATTCGGGGGGTGGGAATGGCTACACCTTC.

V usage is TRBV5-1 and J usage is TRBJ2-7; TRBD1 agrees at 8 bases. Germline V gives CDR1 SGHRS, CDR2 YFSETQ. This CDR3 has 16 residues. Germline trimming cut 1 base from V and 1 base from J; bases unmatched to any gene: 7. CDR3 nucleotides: TGCGCCAGCAGCTTGTATCTCCGGGACAGGTCCTACGAGCAGTACTTC. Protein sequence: CASSLYLRDRSYEQYF. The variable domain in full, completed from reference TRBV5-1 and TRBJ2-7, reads KAGVTQTPRYLIKTRGQQVTLSCSPISGHRSVSWYQQTPGQGLQFLFEYFSETQRNKGNFPGRFSGRQFSNSRSEMNVSTLELGDSALYLCASSLYLRDRSYEQYFGPGTRLTVT.

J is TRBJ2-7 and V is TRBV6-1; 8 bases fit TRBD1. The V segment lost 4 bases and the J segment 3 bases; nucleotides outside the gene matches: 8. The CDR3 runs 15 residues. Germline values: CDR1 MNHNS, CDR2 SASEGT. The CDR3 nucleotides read TGTGCCAGCAGTGGGGGGGACAGGATAAACTACGAGCAGTACTTC. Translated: CASSGGDRINYEQYF.

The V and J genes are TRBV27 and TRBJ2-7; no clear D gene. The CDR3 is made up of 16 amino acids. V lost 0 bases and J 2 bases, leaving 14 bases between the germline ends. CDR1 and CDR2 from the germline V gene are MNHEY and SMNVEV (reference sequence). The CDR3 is CASSLSVAYPTYEQYF. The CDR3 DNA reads TGTGCCAGCAGTTTATCGGTCGCGTACCCTACCTACGAGCAGTACTTC.

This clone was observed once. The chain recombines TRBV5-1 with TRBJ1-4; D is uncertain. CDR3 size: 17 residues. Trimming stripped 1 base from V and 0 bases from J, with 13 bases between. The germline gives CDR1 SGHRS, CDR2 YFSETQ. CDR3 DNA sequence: TGCGCCAGCAGCTTGCCCTCCGACGGTGCAACTAATGAAAAACTGTTTTTT. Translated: CASSLPSDGATNEKLFF. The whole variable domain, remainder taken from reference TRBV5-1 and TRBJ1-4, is KAGVTQTPRYLIKTRGQQVTLSCSPISGHRSVSWYQQTPGQGLQFLFEYFSETQRNKGNFPGRFSGRQFSNSRSEMNVSTLELGDSALYLCASSLPSDGATNEKLFFGSGTQLSVL.

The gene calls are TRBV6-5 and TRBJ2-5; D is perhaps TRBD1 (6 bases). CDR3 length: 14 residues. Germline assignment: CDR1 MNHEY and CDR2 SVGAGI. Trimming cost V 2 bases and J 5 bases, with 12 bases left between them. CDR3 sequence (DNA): TGTGCCAGCAGTTACGGGGACACGAGGGAGACCCAGTACTTC. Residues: CASSYGDTRETQYF.

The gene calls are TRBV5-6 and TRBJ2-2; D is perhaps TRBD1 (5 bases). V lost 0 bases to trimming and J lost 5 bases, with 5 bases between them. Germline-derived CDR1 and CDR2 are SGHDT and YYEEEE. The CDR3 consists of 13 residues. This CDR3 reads CASSLAGTGELFF. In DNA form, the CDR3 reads TGTGCCAGCAGCTTGGCAGGGACCGGGGAGCTGTTTTTT.

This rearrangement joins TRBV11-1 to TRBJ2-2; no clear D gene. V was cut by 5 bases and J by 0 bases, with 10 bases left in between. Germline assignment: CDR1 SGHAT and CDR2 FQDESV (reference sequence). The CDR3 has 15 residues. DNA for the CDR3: TGTGCCAGCAGCCCCCAGTTCGCGAACACCGGGGAGCTGTTTTTT. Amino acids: CASSPQFANTGELFF.

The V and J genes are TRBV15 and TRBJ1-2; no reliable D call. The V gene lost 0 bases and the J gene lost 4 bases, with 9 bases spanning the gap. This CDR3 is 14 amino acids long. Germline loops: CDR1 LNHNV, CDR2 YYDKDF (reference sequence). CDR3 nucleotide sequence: TGTGCCACCAGCAGAGATACGGCTCTCTATGGCTACACCTTC. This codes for CATSRDTALYGYTF.

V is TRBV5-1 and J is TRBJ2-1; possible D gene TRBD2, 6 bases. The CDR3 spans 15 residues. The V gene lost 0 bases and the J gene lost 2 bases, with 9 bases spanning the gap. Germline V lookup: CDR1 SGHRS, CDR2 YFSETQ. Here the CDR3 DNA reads TGCGCCAGCAGCTTGGCGGGGGAAACCTACAATGAGCAGTTCTTC. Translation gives CASSLAGETYNEQFF.

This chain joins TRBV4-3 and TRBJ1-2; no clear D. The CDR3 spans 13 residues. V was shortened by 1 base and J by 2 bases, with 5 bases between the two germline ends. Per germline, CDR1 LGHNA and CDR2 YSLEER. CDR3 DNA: TGCGCCAGCAGCCAAGCCAGAAACTATGGCTACACCTTC. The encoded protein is CASSQARNYGYTF.

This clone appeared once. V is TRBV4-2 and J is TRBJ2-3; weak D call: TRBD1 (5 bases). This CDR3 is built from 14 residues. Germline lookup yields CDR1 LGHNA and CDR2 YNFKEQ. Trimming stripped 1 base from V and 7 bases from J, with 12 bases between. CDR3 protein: CASSQVGDKHTQYF. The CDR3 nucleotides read TGTGCCAGCAGCCAAGTAGGGGATAAGCATACGCAGTATTTT.

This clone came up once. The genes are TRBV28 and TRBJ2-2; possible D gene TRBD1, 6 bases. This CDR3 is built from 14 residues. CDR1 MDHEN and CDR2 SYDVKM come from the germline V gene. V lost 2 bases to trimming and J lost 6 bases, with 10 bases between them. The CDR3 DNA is TGTGCCAGCAGTTTACTCCAGGGGTCCGGGGAGCTGTTTTTT. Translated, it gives CASSLLQGSGELFF. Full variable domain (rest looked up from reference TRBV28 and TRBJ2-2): DVKVTQSSRYLVKRTGEKVFLECVQDMDHENMFWYRQDPGLGLRLIYFSYDVKMKEKGDIPEGYSVSREKKERFSLILESASTNQTSMYLCASSLLQGSGELFFGEGSRLTVL.